One and the same sample provided the 12 T cell receptor beta chains below, sequenced in a study of T-cell memory formation after mild COVID-19 (dated by TCRdb to the early 2020s). Library construction relied on 5' RACE. Instrument used: Illumina NovaSeq 6000. The public reads were quality trimmed at Q25 with fastp and then assembled into clones with MiXCR by TCRdb, keeping productive beta chains. Merged by CDR3 protein, the rows form single entries marked with the most common genes and DNA. This sample holds tens of thousands of distinct CDR3 sequences; about 12% were observed only once. The top ten hold around 25% of the sample. Material for sequencing was PBMCs or a T cell subset sorted from them (not recorded which). These receptors were collected from a man between 18 and 35 years old who had mild COVID-19 (a few samples of this study predate the infection). The sample titles of this study are shuffled in the database, so cell type and time point are left out; the donor was told from shared clones.

There are many counts of this clonotype. This chain joins TRBV12-3 or TRBV12-4 and TRBJ2-5; unclear D gene. Trimming cost V 1 base and J 4 bases, with 7 bases left between them. CDR3 size: 13 residues. The CDR3 loop reads CASSLGRRETQYF. The CDR3 DNA reads TGTGCCAGCAGTTTAGGCCGGCGAGAGACCCAGTACTTC.

A few counts support this clonotype. V is TRBV11-2 and J is TRBJ2-2; no firm D call. Germline CDR1 and CDR2: SGHAT and FQNNGV. The CDR3 has 14 residues. Trimming pared 3 bases from V and 7 bases from J, leaving 12 bases between. CDR3 nucleotide sequence: TGTGCCAGCAGCTTTCGGAGAGGCGGCGGGGAGCTGTTTTTT. Amino acid sequence: CASSFRRGGGELFF.

V is TRBV7-9 and J is TRBJ2-7, with D maybe TRBD1 (5 bases). V lost 4 bases, J lost 2 bases, and 9 bases lay in between. CDR3 size: 13 residues. CDR1 is SEHNR and CDR2 is FQNEAQ in the germline V gene (reference sequence). The CDR3 is CASSSGHTYEQYF. The CDR3 nucleotides are TGTGCCAGCAGCTCCGGACATACCTACGAGCAGTACTTC.

This clonotype was seen at least ten times. The V gene is TRBV18, the J gene TRBJ2-5; D ambiguous. Germline CDR1 and CDR2: KGHSH and LQKENI. The CDR3 consists of 11 residues. V was trimmed by 8 bases and J by 3 bases, leaving 7 bases between them. The DNA of the CDR3 is TGTGCCAGCAGCCCTAAAGAGACCCAGTACTTC. Translating gives CASSPKETQYF. Using reference TRBV18 and TRBJ2-5 for the parts outside the CDR3, the full variable domain is NAGVMQNPRHLVRRRGQEARLRCSPMKGHSHVYWYRQLPEEGLKFMVYLQKENIIDESGMPKERFSAEFPKEGPSILRIQQVVRGDSAAYFCASSPKETQYFGPGTRLLVL.

In its sample, this clonotype was seen many times. The rearrangement joins TRBV19 to TRBJ2-7, with 7 bases fitting TRBD1. The V and J ends lost 3 bases and 4 bases, in that order; junction bases with no gene match: 9. The CDR3 is 15 residues long. Germline loops: CDR1 LNHDA, CDR2 SQIVND (reference sequence). CDR3 amino acids: CASSMDRQGIYEQYF. The DNA of the CDR3 is TGTGCCAGTAGTATGGACCGACAGGGTATATACGAGCAGTACTTC. Supplemented by reference TRBV19 and TRBJ2-7, the full variable domain reads DGGITQSPKYLFRKEGQNVTLSCEQNLNHDAMYWYRQDPGQGLRLIYYSQIVNDFQKGDIAEGYSVSREKKESFPLTVTSAQKNPTAFYLCASSMDRQGIYEQYFGPGTRLTVT.

This clonotype was recorded a few times. This sequence joins TRBV2 and TRBJ1-1; weak D call: TRBD1 (5 bases). The CDR3 totals 14 residues. The V end was cut by 8 bases, the J end by 11 bases, with 24 bases between. Per germline, CDR1 SNHLY and CDR2 FYNNEI. CDR3 DNA: TGTGCCAGCGCTCTTCCGGGACGCCTGGTCCGGGCTTTCTTT. Translated: CASALPGRLVRAFF.

The chain carries TRBV7-2 and TRBJ2-7, with D possibly being TRBD2 (6 bases). This CDR3 is built from 13 residues. Germline CDR1 and CDR2: SGHTA and FQGNSA. V lost 7 bases and J 7 bases, leaving 17 bases between the germline ends. The CDR3, as DNA: TGTGCCAGCACCCAGACGGGAGCGAGAGAGCAGTACTTC. This gives the protein CASTQTGAREQYF.

V and J are TRBV5-4 and TRBJ2-1; D remains ambiguous. The V end lost 2 bases, the J end lost 4 bases, and 7 bases lay between the germline ends. Germline V lookup: CDR1 SGHNT, CDR2 YYREEE (reference sequence). This CDR3 has 13 amino acids. The CDR3 region has the DNA TGTGCCAGCAGCTTTACGGAATACAATGAGCAGTTCTTC. It translates to CASSFTEYNEQFF.

In its sample, this clonotype was seen a few times. The genes are TRBV4-2 and TRBJ1-5; weak D call: TRBD1 (5 bases). Germline-derived CDR1 and CDR2 are LGHNA and YNFKEQ. Trimming cost V 0 bases and J 6 bases, with 12 bases left between them. This CDR3 is 15 amino acids long. CDR3 amino acids: CASSQDLGGGQPQHF. The CDR3 DNA sequence: TGTGCCAGCAGCCAAGATCTTGGCGGGGGTCAGCCCCAGCATTTT.

This clonotype has a count of ten or more. The rearrangement joins TRBV20-1 to TRBJ2-3, with 11 bases identical to TRBD2. The CDR3 has 16 residues. Looked up from germline, CDR1 is DFQATT and CDR2 is SNEGSKA (reference sequence). Germline trimming cut 4 bases from V and 4 bases from J; bases unmatched to any gene: 10. In nucleotides, the CDR3 is TGCAGTGCTAAAAGCCTACTAGCGGGGGAAGCAGATACGCAGTATTTT. Its protein product is CSAKSLLAGEADTQYF.

The genes are TRBV6-5 and TRBJ1-5, with 8 bases that match TRBD1. V lost 0 bases, J lost 7 bases, and 5 bases stayed unmatched. Germline assignment: CDR1 MNHEY and CDR2 SVGAGI. The CDR3 runs 15 residues. In DNA, the CDR3 is TGTGCCAGCAGTTACTCGAGGGACAGGTACCAGCCCCAGCATTTT. It translates to CASSYSRDRYQPQHF.

The chain is built from TRBV12-3 or TRBV12-4 and TRBJ2-2; D could derive from TRBD1 or TRBD2 (5 bases each). The CDR3 loop spans 11 amino acids. V was shortened by 9 bases and J by 6 bases, with 8 bases between the two germline ends. The CDR3 loop is CASRGAGELFF. Here the CDR3 DNA reads TGTGCCAGTCGAGGGGCCGGGGAGCTGTTTTTT.